This entry lists 10 T cell receptor beta chains sequenced from one sample in a study of a mutant IDH1 vaccine in newly diagnosed glioma listed by TCRdb under 2021. Libraries came from the immunoSEQ multiplex PCR assay. Here the immuneACCESS table is served through TCRdb, limited to in-frame sequences with V and J called. Missing clones are a known gap in these copies; in checked studies unresolved V genes cover under half, and the rest lacks a known reason. Counted in this sample were 85,000 to 100,000 clones; over 85% of them appeared once. The ten top clones hold around 0.6% of the sample. The time point label, as the study defines it: baseline, week 1 (first vaccination visit). The sample's treatment or condition label, in plain terms: pre-vaccination baseline after standard-of-care therapy. The material sequenced was PBMCs, taken from a glioma patient treated with radiotherapy, temozolomide or both. The receptor source for this set is a woman aged 50 to 65 with glioma.

The chain joins TRBV4-2 to TRBJ2-7, with 14 bases aligning to TRBD2. Germline V CDR1 and CDR2: LGHNA, YNFKEQ. Trimming removed 3 bases from V and 3 bases from J; junction bases left unmatched: 7. This CDR3 has 17 amino acids. CDR3 DNA: TGTGCCAGCAGCCAGCATCTTGGGACTAGCGGGAGCTACGAGCAGTACTTC. This sequence encodes CASSQHLGTSGSYEQYF.

J is TRBJ2-3 and V is TRBV19, with TRBD2 identical over 11 bases. CDR1 and CDR2 (germline): LNHDA, SQIVND (reference sequence). The V and J ends lost 2 bases and 3 bases, in that order; junction bases with no gene match: 7. CDR3 length: 17 residues. The DNA of the CDR3 is TGTGCCAGTAGTATACAAACTAGCGGGAGTCATACAGATACGCAGTATTTT. Encoded protein: CASSIQTSGSHTDTQYF.

V is TRBV6-6 and J is TRBJ1-4; maybe TRBD1 (5 bases). The CDR3 has 13 residues. The germline V and J ends were trimmed by 6 bases and 4 bases, with 9 bases remaining between them. Germline-derived CDR1 and CDR2 are MNHNY and SVGAGI (reference sequence). This chain's CDR3 is CASRGPINEKLFF. CDR3 DNA sequence: TGTGCCAGCAGGGGGCCAATTAATGAAAAACTGTTTTTT.

This clone has only one observation. This chain links TRBV30 with TRBJ1-1, with 7 bases that match TRBD1. Germline CDR1 GTSNPN, CDR2 SVGIG (reference sequence). The CDR3 consists of 19 residues. V lost 2 bases and J lost 3; bases outside the gene matches: 21. In DNA, the CDR3 is TGTGCCTGGAGTCCCCGCTCCGGGACAGTAAATCCCAAGGACACTGAAGCTTTCTTT. It specifies CAWSPRSGTVNPKDTEAFF.

V is TRBV5-1 and J is TRBJ2-5; D gene unclear. The germline gives CDR1 SGHRS, CDR2 YFSETQ. V lost 0 bases and J lost 4, with 13 bases in between. The CDR3 spans 15 residues. CDR3 in DNA: TGCGCCAGCAGCTTGGAAACACGGGTCGGAGAGACCCAGTACTTC. Protein sequence: CASSLETRVGETQYF.

This clone was observed a handful of times. The CDR3 loop reads CASSLGSGSGYEQFF. The CDR3 DNA is TGTGCCAGCAGCTTGGGCAGCGGGAGTGGCTATGAGCAGTTCTTC. V is TRBV5-5 and J is TRBJ2-1; TRBD2 aligns across 8 bases. This CDR3 has 15 residues. In germline, CDR1 is SGHKS, CDR2 YYEKEE (reference sequence). The junction had 7 bases not matched to a gene; V was cut back by 0 bases and J by 8 bases.

This clone came up once. This sequence joins TRBV5-1 and TRBJ1-4; D is perhaps TRBD1 (5 bases). The CDR3 is 16 residues long. Deletions cut 4 bases from V and 0 bases from J, with 13 bases between. Germline values: CDR1 SGHRS, CDR2 YFSETQ. CDR3 protein: CASSPGLSATNEKLFF. In nucleotides, the CDR3 is TGCGCCAGCAGCCCGGGACTGTCGGCAACTAATGAAAAACTGTTTTTT.

This clone was counted a few times. The V and J genes are TRBV11-2 and TRBJ2-5; TRBD1 matches 8 bases. Germline assignment: CDR1 SGHAT and CDR2 FQNNGV. The V and J ends lost 8 bases and 7 bases, in that order; junction bases with no gene match: 18. The CDR3 contains 16 residues. CDR3 sequence: CASEGQGGPSWGTQYF. The CDR3 nucleotides are TGTGCCAGCGAAGGACAGGGTGGCCCGTCCTGGGGGACCCAGTACTTC.

CDR3 sequence reads: CASSRTGLRDTQYF. CDR3 DNA sequence: TGTGCCAGCAGTCGGACAGGCCTTCGGGATACGCAGTATTTT. This sequence joins TRBV11-2 and TRBJ2-3, with TRBD1 matching over 7 bases. J was trimmed by 6 bases and V by 6 bases; bases with no gene match: 9. The germline CDR1 and CDR2 sequences are SGHAT and FQNNGV. This CDR3 comprises 14 residues.

V and J are TRBV18 and TRBJ1-5; 7 positions match TRBD1. V lost 3 bases to trimming and J lost 0 bases; unmatched junction nucleotides: 5. The CDR3 runs 16 residues. CDR1 is KGHSH and CDR2 is LQKENI in the germline V gene. The CDR3 DNA is TGTGCCAGCTCACCCCCGGGACAGAATAGCAATCAGCCCCAGCATTTT. Translation gives CASSPPGQNSNQPQHF.